One T cell receptor (beta chain) is described in this entry. This sample was included in a study of spatial heterogeneity in lung cancer. Study-level information: Sequenced follow-up PBMC samples came a median of approximately 2 years after resection, where available.

V lost 5 bases to trimming and J lost 7 bases; unmatched junction nucleotides: 9. CDR1 is SGHVS and CDR2 is FNYEAQ in the germline V gene. The CDR3 has 14 amino acids. Each TCR cDNA molecule bore a unique molecular identifier. TCRdb re-called the 5' RACE reads through MiXCR, storing one row per CDR3 protein. The table lists around 120,000 distinct CDR3 sequences, 10% to 15% of them singletons. Regarding time point: blood at routine non-recurrence follow-up after resection. The input material, whole RNA from tumor, nontumor lung or frozen PBMC, was sequenced unsorted. The receptor was isolated from a male donor with early-stage non-small cell lung cancer. The chain has TRBV7-6 and TRBJ2-5; 8 nucleotides match TRBD1. Specimen: PBMCs, collected at follow-up. This CDR3 is CASSRTGQRGTQYF. CDR3 DNA: TGTGCCAGCAGCAGGACAGGGCAAAGAGGGACCCAGTACTTC.